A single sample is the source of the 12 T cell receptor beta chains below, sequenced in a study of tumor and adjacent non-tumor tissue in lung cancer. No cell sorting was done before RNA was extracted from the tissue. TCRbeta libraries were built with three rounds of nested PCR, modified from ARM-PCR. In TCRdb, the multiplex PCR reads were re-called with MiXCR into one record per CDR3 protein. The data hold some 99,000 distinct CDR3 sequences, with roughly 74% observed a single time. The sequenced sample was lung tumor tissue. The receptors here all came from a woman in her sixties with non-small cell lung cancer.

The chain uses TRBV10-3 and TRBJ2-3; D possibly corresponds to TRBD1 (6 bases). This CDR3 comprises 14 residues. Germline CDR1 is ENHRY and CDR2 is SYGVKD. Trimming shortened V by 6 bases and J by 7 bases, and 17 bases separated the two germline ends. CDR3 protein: CAIRDSCDINTQYF. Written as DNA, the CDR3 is TGTGCCATCAGGGACAGTTGTGACATTAATACGCAGTATTTT.

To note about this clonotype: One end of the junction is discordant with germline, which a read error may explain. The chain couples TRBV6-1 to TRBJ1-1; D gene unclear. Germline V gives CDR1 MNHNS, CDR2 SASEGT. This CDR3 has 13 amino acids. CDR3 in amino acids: CASNQTHRTEAIF. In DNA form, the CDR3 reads TGTGCCAGCAATCAAACTCATAGAACTGAAGCTATCTTT.

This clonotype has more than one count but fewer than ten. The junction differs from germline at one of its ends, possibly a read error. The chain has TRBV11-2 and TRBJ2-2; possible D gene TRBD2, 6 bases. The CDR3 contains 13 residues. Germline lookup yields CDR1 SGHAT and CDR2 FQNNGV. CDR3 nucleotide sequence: TGTGCCAGCAGTCCTCGGAGGGCCGGGGAGCTGCTTTTT. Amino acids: CASSPRRAGELLF.

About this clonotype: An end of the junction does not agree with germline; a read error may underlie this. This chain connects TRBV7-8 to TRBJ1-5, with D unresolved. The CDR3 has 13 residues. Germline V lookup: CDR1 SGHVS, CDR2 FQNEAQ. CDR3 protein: CANSLAAKQPQHF. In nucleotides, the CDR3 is TGCGCCAACAGCTTAGCTGCCAAGCAGCCCCAGCATTTT.

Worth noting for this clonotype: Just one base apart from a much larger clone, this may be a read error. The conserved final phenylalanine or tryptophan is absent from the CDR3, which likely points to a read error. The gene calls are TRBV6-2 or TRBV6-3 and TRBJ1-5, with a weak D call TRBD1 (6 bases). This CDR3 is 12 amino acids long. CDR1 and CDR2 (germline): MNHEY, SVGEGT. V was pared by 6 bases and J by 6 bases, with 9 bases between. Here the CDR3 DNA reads TGTGCCAGCAGGGGGGCGGGTCAGCCCCAGCATTCT. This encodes CASRGAGQPQHS.

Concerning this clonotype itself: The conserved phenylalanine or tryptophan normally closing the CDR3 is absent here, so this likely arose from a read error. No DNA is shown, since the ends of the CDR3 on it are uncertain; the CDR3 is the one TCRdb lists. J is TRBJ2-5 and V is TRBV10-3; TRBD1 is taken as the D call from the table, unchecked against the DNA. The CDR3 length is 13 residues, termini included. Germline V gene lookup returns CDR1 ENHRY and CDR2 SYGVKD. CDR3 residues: CAISDQGGVTHYI.

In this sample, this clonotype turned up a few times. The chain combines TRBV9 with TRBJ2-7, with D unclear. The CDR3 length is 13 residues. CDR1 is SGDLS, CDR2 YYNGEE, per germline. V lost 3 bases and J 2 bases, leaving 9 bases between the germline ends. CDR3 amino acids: CASSADGTYEQYF. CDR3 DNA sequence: TGTGCCAGCAGCGCAGACGGAACCTACGAGCAGTACTTC.

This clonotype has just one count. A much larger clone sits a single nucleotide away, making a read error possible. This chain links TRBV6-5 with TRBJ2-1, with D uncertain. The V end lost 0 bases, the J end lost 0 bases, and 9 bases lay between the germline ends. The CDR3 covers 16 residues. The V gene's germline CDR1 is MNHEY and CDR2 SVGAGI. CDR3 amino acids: CASSYSVWGSYNEQFF. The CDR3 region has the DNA TGTGCCAGCAGTTACTCGGTTTGGGGCTCCTACAATGAGCAGTTCTTC.

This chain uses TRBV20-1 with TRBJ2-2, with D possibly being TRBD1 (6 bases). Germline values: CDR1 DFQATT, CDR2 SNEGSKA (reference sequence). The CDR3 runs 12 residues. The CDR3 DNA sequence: TGCCGTACTAAGGGACAAACCGGGGAGCTGTTTTTT. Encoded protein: CRTKGQTGELFF.

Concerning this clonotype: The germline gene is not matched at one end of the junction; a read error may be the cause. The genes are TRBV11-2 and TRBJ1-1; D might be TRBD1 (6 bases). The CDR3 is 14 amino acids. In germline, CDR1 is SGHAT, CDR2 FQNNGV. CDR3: CASSLVQGNTVAFF. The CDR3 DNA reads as TGTGCCAGCAGTTTAGTTCAGGGGAACACTGTAGCTTTCTTT.

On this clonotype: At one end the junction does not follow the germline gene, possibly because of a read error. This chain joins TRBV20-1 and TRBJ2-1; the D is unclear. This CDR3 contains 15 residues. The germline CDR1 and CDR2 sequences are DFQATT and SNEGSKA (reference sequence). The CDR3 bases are TGCAGTGCTAGTGACGCAGAGCGAGTTTACGATGAGCAGCTCTTC. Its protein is CSASDAERVYDEQLF.

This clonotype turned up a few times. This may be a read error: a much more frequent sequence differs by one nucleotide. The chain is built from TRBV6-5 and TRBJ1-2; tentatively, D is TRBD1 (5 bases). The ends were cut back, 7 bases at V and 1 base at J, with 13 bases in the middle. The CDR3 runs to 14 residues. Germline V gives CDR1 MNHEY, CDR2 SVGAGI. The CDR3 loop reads CASNTFGGNYGYTF. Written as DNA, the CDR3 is TGTGCCAGCAATACCTTTGGGGGTAACTATGGCTACACCTTC.